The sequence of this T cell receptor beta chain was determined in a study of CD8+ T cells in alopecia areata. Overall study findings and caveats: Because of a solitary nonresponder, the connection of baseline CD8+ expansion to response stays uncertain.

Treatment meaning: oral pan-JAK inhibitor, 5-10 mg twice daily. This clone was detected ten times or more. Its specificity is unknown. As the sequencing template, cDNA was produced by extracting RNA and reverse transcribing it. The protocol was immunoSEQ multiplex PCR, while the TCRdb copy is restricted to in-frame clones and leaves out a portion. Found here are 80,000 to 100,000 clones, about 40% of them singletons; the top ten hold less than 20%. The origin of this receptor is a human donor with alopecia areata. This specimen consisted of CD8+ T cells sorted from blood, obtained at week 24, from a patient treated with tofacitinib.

CDR3 in DNA: TGTGCCAGCACCCACCGAACGGACTCCTACGAGCAGTACTTC. It translates to CASTHRTDSYEQYF. The V call is TRBV28, the J call TRBJ2-7, with D unresolved. Germline lookup yields CDR1 MDHEN and CDR2 SYDVKM. Trimming took off 7 bases at V and 0 bases at J, with 13 bases between the two ends. The CDR3 is 14 residues long.